Listed below are T cell receptor beta chains from one sample, sequenced in a study of shared clonotypes between healthy human individuals. Clones were sequenced by immunoSEQ multiplex PCR, and TCRdb holds only the in-frame ones, with some missing. The sample lists around 1.5 million clones; approximately 98% were seen once. The sequenced material came from naive CD4+ T cells sorted from blood. These receptor sequences come from a man aged 25 to 40 in good health. Each CDR3 is given with its conserved first and last residue. Each record gives: CDR3 protein, CDR3 DNA, V gene, D gene, J gene, clone size. D genes are given only for firm matches. Rows give clone size only sometimes, using once, few, many, or a class for an expanded clone.

CDR3: CASSLSSGANVLTF
DNA: TGTGCCAGCAGCTTGAGTTCTGGGGCCAACGTCCTGACTTTC
V: TRBV7-8
D: -
J: TRBJ2-6
size: -

CDR3: CASSLQGNTEAFF
DNA: TGCGCCAGCAGCCTCCAGGGGAACACTGAAGCTTTCTTT
V: TRBV5-1
D: -
J: TRBJ1-1
size: -

CDR3: CASSSITGNTIYF
DNA: TGTGCCAGCTCATCGATCACTGGAAACACCATATATTTT
V: TRBV18
D: -
J: TRBJ1-3
size: -

CDR3: CASSLLAGDTDTQYF
DNA: TGTGCCAGCAGCTTACTAGCGGGAGACACAGATACGCAGTATTTT
V: TRBV7-3
D: TRBD2
J: TRBJ2-3
size: -

CDR3: CATSRGGTDTQYF
DNA: TGTGCCACCAGCAGAGGTGGGACAGATACGCAGTATTTT
V: TRBV15
D: -
J: TRBJ2-3
size: -

CDR3: CASSLIQAGGYTF
DNA: TGTGCCAGCAGTTTAATCCAGGCGGGTGGCTACACCTTC
V: TRBV27
D: -
J: TRBJ1-2
size: -

CDR3: CASSLGRQAQPQHF
DNA: TGTGCCAGCAGCTTAGGTCGACAGGCTCAGCCCCAGCATTTT
V: TRBV7-2
D: -
J: TRBJ1-5
size: -

CDR3: CASSYTDTQYF
DNA: TGCGCCAGCAGCTACACAGATACGCAGTATTTT
V: TRBV5-1
D: -
J: TRBJ2-3
size: -

CDR3: CASSFGSISGEAFF
DNA: TGCGCCAGCAGCTTTGGGAGCATCTCGGGAGAAGCTTTCTTT
V: TRBV5-1
D: -
J: TRBJ1-1
size: once

CDR3: CASSYTGNYGYTF
DNA: TGTGCCAGCAGTTACACAGGGAACTATGGCTACACCTTC
V: TRBV6-5
D: -
J: TRBJ1-2
size: -

CDR3: CASLHQLPQPSDTQYF
DNA: TGTGCCTCCCTTCATCAACTTCCGCAGCCGTCAGATACGCAGTATTTT
V: TRBV7-9
D: -
J: TRBJ2-3
size: -

CDR3: CASSLAVRSTDTQYF
DNA: TGTGCCAGCAGCTTGGCCGTCCGGAGCACAGATACGCAGTATTTT
V: TRBV5-4
D: -
J: TRBJ2-3
size: -

CDR3: CASSLAPDVYNEQFF
DNA: TGTGCCAGCAGCTTGGCCCCGGACGTATACAATGAGCAGTTCTTC
V: TRBV5-5
D: -
J: TRBJ2-1
size: -

CDR3: CAIRALAGYYNEQFF
DNA: TGTGCCATCAGGGCACTAGCGGGATACTACAATGAGCAGTTCTTC
V: TRBV10-3
D: TRBD2
J: TRBJ2-1
size: -

CDR3: CASRGQGSNEKLFF
DNA: TGCGCCAGCAGGGGACAGGGGTCTAATGAAAAACTGTTTTTT
V: TRBV5-1
D: TRBD1
J: TRBJ1-4
size: -

CDR3: CASSFRYFSGSMSTDTQYF
DNA: TGTGCCAGCAGCTTTAGATACTTTAGCGGGAGTATGAGCACAGATACGCAGTATTTT
V: TRBV11-2
D: TRBD2
J: TRBJ2-3
size: -